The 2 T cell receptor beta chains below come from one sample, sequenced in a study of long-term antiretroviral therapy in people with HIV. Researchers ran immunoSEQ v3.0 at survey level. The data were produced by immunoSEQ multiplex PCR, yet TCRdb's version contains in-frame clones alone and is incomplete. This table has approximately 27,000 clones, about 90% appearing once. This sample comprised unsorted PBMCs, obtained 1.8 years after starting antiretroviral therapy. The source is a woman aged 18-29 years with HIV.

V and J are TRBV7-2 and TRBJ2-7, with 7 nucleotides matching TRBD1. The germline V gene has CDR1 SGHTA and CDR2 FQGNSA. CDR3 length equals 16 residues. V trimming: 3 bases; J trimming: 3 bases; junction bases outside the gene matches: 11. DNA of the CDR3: TGTGCCAGCAGCTTCGAGCCGACAGGGTATAGCTACGAGCAGTACTTC. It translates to CASSFEPTGYSYEQYF.

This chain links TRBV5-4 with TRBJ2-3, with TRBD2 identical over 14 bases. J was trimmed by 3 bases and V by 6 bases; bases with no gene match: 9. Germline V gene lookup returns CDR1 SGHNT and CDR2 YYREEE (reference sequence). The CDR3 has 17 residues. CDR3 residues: CASTSGLAGVRTDTQYF. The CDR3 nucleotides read TGTGCCAGCACCTCGGGACTAGCGGGAGTAAGAACAGATACGCAGTATTTT.